These 31 T cell receptor beta chains were all obtained from the same sample, sequenced in a study of CXCR3-negative and CXCR3-positive naive CD8 T cells. Via 5' RACE with UMI labels, TRB cDNA libraries were prepared. TCRdb re-called the 5' RACE reads; one entry per CDR3 protein, DNA not given. Found here are fewer than 8,000 distinct CDR3 sequences; the top ten clones hold 1.9%. These receptors have no known antigen. Study-wide points: Naive cells that were CXCR3-positive had more hydrophobic TRB CDR3s (compared with CXCR3-negative naive cells).

The specimen was naive CXCR3+ CD8+ T cells from blood. Subset noted: CD45RO-CCR7+CD27+CD95- naive CD8+ T cells expressing CXCR3 (TNR3+). Receptors originate from a human donor in good health. Some clones in this sample may be carry-over from other donors' samples.

This chain connects TRBV29-1 to TRBJ2-7. The CDR3 has 14 residues. The germline CDR1 and CDR2 sequences are SQVTM and ANQGSEA. CDR3 sequence: CSVEDADPSYEQYF.

This clonotype shows up as medium-sized by frequency. This rearrangement joins TRBV27 to TRBJ2-7. Germline V gene lookup returns CDR1 MNHEY and CDR2 SMNVEV (reference sequence). This CDR3 region has 17 residues. CDR3 in amino acids: CASSPSSTSYISYEQYF.

Measured by frequency, this clonotype is medium-sized. The J gene is TRBJ2-1, the V gene TRBV10-3; TCRdb picks TRBD2, but there is no DNA to check that call. CDR3 length equals 13 residues. CDR1 and CDR2 from the germline V gene are ENHRY and SYGVKD. This CDR3 is CAISGLAGNEQFF.

This clonotype is labeled medium-sized based on frequency. The chain has TRBV7-2 and TRBJ1-1; TCRdb lists TRBD1, though no DNA is available to test this call. Germline CDR1 reads SGHTA; CDR2 reads FQGNSA. CDR3 length equals 15 residues. The CDR3 region is CASSLVTGMNTEAFF.

This clonotype is identified as medium-sized from frequency. The V gene is TRBV5-1, the J gene TRBJ2-7; TCRdb outputs TRBD1, but without DNA this stays unchecked. Germline V gene sequence: CDR1 SGHRS, CDR2 YFSETQ. There are 15 residues in the CDR3. CDR3 protein: CASSTETGGYHEQYF.

This clonotype registers medium-sized (0.01 to 0.1%) by frequency. CDR3 amino acids: CASKETPMNTEAFF. This chain uses TRBV3-1 with TRBJ1-1. CDR3 length: 14 residues. Germline lookup yields CDR1 LGHDT and CDR2 YNNKEL (reference sequence).

V and J are TRBV29-1 and TRBJ2-7; checking the TCRdb D call of TRBD1 is not possible without DNA. The CDR3 contains 13 residues. Germline V lookup: CDR1 SQVTM, CDR2 ANQGSEA. CDR3 sequence: CSVASDRGAEQYF.

Judged by frequency, this clonotype is medium-sized. CDR3 loop: CSVQGLAPYEQYF. The chain recombines TRBV29-1 with TRBJ2-7; TCRdb reports TRBD2, a call that lacks DNA to check it against. CDR3 length: 13 amino acids. Looked up from germline, CDR1 is SQVTM and CDR2 is ANQGSEA.

This clonotype registers medium-sized by frequency. The chain is built from TRBV27 and TRBJ2-2; TCRdb returns TRBD2, unconfirmable since there is no DNA. Germline V lookup: CDR1 MNHEY, CDR2 SMNVEV (reference sequence). This CDR3 has 14 residues. CDR3 residues: CASSFAVASGELFF.

By frequency, this clonotype registers medium-sized (0.01 to 0.1%). The CDR3 here is CASSSPGLAGVAIYNEQFF. This chain uses TRBV2 with TRBJ2-1; the TCRdb D gene call, TRBD2, has no DNA to confirm it. Per germline, CDR1 SNHLY and CDR2 FYNNEI. The CDR3 is made up of 19 amino acids.

This chain links TRBV6-4 with TRBJ2-1; the D call from TCRdb, TRBD2, cannot be confirmed without DNA. Looked up from germline, CDR1 is MRHNA and CDR2 is SNTAGT. This CDR3 is 16 amino acids long. The CDR3 spells CASSDSITSGSHEQFF.

V usage is TRBV10-3 and J usage is TRBJ2-5; TCRdb's D call of TRBD2 is untestable without DNA. The V gene's germline CDR1 is ENHRY and CDR2 SYGVKD. There are 13 residues in the CDR3. CDR3 region: CAISGDKRETQYF.

By frequency, this clonotype registers medium-sized. The J gene is TRBJ1-2, the V gene TRBV29-1; the D call of TRBD1 rests on TCRdb alone, since no DNA is present to check it. The CDR3 totals 13 residues. The germline gives CDR1 SQVTM, CDR2 ANQGSEA. Here the CDR3 reads CSVGPLRPYGYTF.

J is TRBJ2-1 and V is TRBV19; TCRdb's D gene call, TRBD2, goes unchecked for lack of DNA. The CDR3 covers 14 residues. Germline V gene sequence: CDR1 LNHDA, CDR2 SQIVND (reference sequence). This CDR3 is CASSIGLADNEQFF.

This clonotype is called medium-sized based on its frequency. V gene TRBV28 combines with J gene TRBJ2-1; no DNA is available, so the TRBD1 call from TCRdb remains unchecked. Germline CDR1 is MDHEN and CDR2 is SYDVKM. The CDR3 is 15 amino acids. CDR3 protein: CASRKDSETYNEQFF.

The chain is built from TRBV28 and TRBJ2-2. Germline V gene sequence: CDR1 MDHEN, CDR2 SYDVKM. CDR3 length: 15 residues. The CDR3 protein is CASSFWADNTGELFF.

This chain connects TRBV11-3 to TRBJ2-7; TCRdb calls TRBD1, which cannot be checked without DNA. This CDR3 comprises 14 residues. CDR1 and CDR2 (germline): SGHNT, YENEEA. The CDR3 reads CASSRRDMASEQYF.

According to its frequency, this clonotype is medium-sized (0.01 to 0.1%). This sequence joins TRBV18 and TRBJ2-2. Per the germline V gene, CDR1 is KGHSH and CDR2 is LQKENI. The CDR3 sequence is 13 residues long. The CDR3 sequence: CASSPGNTGELFF.

Its frequency marks this clonotype as medium-sized (0.01 to 0.1%). The CDR3 here is CASSFQRLEQFF. The rearrangement links TRBV12-3 or TRBV12-4 to TRBJ2-1; as DNA is missing, the TRBD2 call by TCRdb cannot be tested. The CDR3 is 12 amino acids.

The rearrangement uses TRBV7-9 and TRBJ2-1; there is no DNA to check the TCRdb D call of TRBD2. The CDR3 is 15 amino acids. Germline CDR1 is SEHNR and CDR2 is FQNEAQ (reference sequence). CDR3 sequence: CASSLGTNSYNEQFF.

The chain carries TRBV29-1 and TRBJ2-7; TCRdb indicates TRBD2, and absent DNA this call remains unverified. This CDR3 region has 16 residues. Per germline, CDR1 SQVTM and CDR2 ANQGSEA. The CDR3: CSVAGTSGSRGDEQYF.

The chain couples TRBV20-1 to TRBJ1-3. The germline gives CDR1 DFQATT, CDR2 SNEGSKA (reference sequence). This CDR3 contains 14 residues. The CDR3 reads CSAMGQSSGNTIYF.

This clonotype is medium-sized by frequency. J is TRBJ2-1 and V is TRBV29-1; the D gene TCRdb calls, TRBD1, cannot be checked with no DNA. The CDR3 length is 14 residues. Germline V gene sequence: CDR1 SQVTM, CDR2 ANQGSEA. The CDR3 reads CSVEDPGQYNEQFF.

This clonotype is deemed medium-sized by its frequency. This rearrangement joins TRBV28 to TRBJ2-7. The length of the CDR3 is 14 residues. Looked up from germline, CDR1 is MDHEN and CDR2 is SYDVKM. This CDR3 is CASSSKTGAHEQYF.

This clonotype is classed as medium-sized by frequency. The genes are TRBV7-9 and TRBJ2-7; TCRdb gives TRBD2 as the D gene, but with no DNA this cannot be confirmed. The CDR3 runs to 17 residues. Germline assignment: CDR1 SEHNR and CDR2 FQNEAQ (reference sequence). CDR3 amino acids: CASSDPPRTSGSYEQYF.

The J gene is TRBJ2-2, the V gene TRBV29-1. The CDR3 consists of 12 residues. Germline V gene data show CDR1 as SQVTM and CDR2 as ANQGSEA. The CDR3 loop reads CSVLQNTGELFF.

The V gene is TRBV19, the J gene TRBJ1-1; lacking DNA, the TRBD1 call made by TCRdb goes unchecked. The CDR3 spans 16 residues. Germline V gene sequence: CDR1 LNHDA, CDR2 SQIVND (reference sequence). This chain's CDR3 is CASIPGQAWIDSEAFF.

This clonotype counts as medium-sized (0.01 to 0.1%) by frequency. This rearrangement joins TRBV29-1 to TRBJ2-1; the TRBD2 assignment by TCRdb is unverifiable without DNA. The CDR3 sequence is 17 residues long. Germline V gene data show CDR1 as SQVTM and CDR2 as ANQGSEA. The CDR3 sequence: CSVAGLAGGPSYNEQFF.

The rearrangement uses TRBV11-2 and TRBJ2-1; TCRdb picks TRBD2, but there is no DNA to check that call. The CDR3 spans 16 residues. The germline V gene has CDR1 SGHAT and CDR2 FQNNGV. The CDR3 spells CASSDPGGHSGWSKFF.

This clonotype ranks as medium-sized in terms of frequency. The chain joins TRBV6-2 or TRBV6-3 to TRBJ2-7; TCRdb's D gene call, TRBD2, goes unchecked for lack of DNA. Germline values: CDR1 MNHEY, CDR2 SVGEGT. The CDR3 is 15 amino acids. CDR3 sequence reads: CASSPAGSITYEQYF.

The chain employs TRBV29-1 and TRBJ1-2. The CDR3 spans 13 residues. The germline V gene encodes CDR1 SQVTM and CDR2 ANQGSEA. The CDR3 here is CSASTESNYGYTF.